This T cell receptor beta chain was recovered during a study of cytomegalovirus exposure and HLA in healthy donors. This clone was counted a single time. CDR1 is SGHRS, CDR2 YFSETQ, per germline. The germline V and J ends were trimmed by 6 bases and 5 bases, with 8 bases remaining between them. The CDR3 is 11 amino acids. The PCR contained 60 Vbeta and 13 Jbeta primers. The protocol was immunoSEQ multiplex PCR, while the TCRdb copy is restricted to in-frame clones and leaves out a portion. The sample has 140,000 to 150,000 clones, approximately 63% seen once. Sequenced: PBMCs. The chain couples TRBV5-1 to TRBJ1-2; D not certain. This clonotype was sampled from a woman aged 55-69 years in good health and CMV-seropositive. The CDR3: CASKEGYGYTF. The CDR3 nucleotides read TGCGCCAGCAAAGAGGGTTATGGCTACACCTTC.